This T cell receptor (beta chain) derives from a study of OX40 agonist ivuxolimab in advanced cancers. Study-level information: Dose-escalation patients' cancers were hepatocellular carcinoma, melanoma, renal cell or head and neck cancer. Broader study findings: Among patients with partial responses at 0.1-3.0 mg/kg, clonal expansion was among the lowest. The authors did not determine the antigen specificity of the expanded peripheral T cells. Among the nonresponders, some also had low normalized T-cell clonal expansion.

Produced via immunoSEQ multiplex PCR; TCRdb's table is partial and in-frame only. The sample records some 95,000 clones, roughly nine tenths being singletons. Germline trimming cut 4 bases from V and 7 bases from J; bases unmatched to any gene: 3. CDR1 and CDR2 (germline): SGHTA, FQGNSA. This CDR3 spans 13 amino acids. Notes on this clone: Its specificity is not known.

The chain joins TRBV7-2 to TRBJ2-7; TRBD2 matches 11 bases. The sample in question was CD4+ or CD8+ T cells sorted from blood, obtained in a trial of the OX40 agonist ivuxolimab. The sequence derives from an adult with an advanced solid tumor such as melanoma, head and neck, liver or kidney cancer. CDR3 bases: TGTGCCAGCAGCTCCCTAGCGGGAGGAGAGCAGTACTTC. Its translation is CASSSLAGGEQYF.